This T cell receptor (beta chain) was found in a study of glioma-infiltrating T cells (dated by TCRdb to 2015 to 2016). Regarding the complete study: TCR alpha- and beta-chain repertoires were sequenced from glioma tissue, non-neoplastic brain tissue and matched peripheral blood mononuclear cells. To gauge divergence between tissue and blood T-cell populations, every tissue-infiltrating repertoire was compared against the peripheral blood repertoire from the same patient. The paired cohort comprised three low-grade glioma patients, eight or nine primary glioblastoma patients and three non-glioma patients contributing non-neoplastic brain tissue.

TCR alpha and beta CDR3 regions were amplified with the iRepertoire nested amplicon-rescue multiplex PCR (arm-PCR) platform from RNA. The input for one-step reverse transcription and amplification was about 100-450 ng of either tissue mRNA or PBMC total RNA. Following bead purification, Illumina adapters were added by a secondary multiplex PCR, and the libraries were gel-purified between 200 and 400 bp. The libraries contained internal 6-nucleotide barcodes that were used for demultiplexing. Sequencing of the libraries was done on an Illumina MiSeq using 2x220 or 2x250 nucleotide paired-end reads. The study's processing was this. Paired reads were merged using FLASH 1.2.11 and aligned with BWA-MEM to the GRCh37 human genome, and TRA and TRB reads were then extracted. V and J assignment used an IMGT-derived reference of cassette sequences and CDR3 motifs that included pseudogenes. Reads were translated in three frames, and productive CDR3s were defined as those with a C...FGXG motif and no stop codons. A clonotype was defined as a unique combination of a V-J cassette pair and a CDR3 amino acid sequence. Hamming distance filtering was applied to reads, with thresholds set by the sequence error rate of each sample in mapped regions. TCRdb reprocessed the public reads (quality trimming at Q25 with fastp, clone calling with MiXCR) and kept in-frame beta chains. Identical CDR3 protein sequences are pooled into one entry, listed with their most common genes and DNA. Here the V and J calls rest on TCRdb's processing, not on the authors' analysis. In all, the sample holds under 150,000 distinct CDR3 sequences, and around a quarter of those were seen once. The ten largest clonotypes hold 25% to 30% of the sample.

Study-level results and caveats: In non-neoplastic patients, VJ-independent divergence between tissue and blood fell below expectation, whereas in all gliomas, and especially in low-grade gliomas, the divergence rose above expectation. The group comparisons were based on small numbers of patients: three non-neoplastic, three low-grade glioma and roughly eight glioblastoma patients. Very few CDR3 sequences were found to be shared between tissue and blood, and this scarcity was attributed to high CDR3 diversity and limited sampling.

Its CDR3 holds 15 amino acids, cysteine through phenylalanine. Only the CDR3 DNA is retained, 45 bases long and in frame from the first base. Deletion took 0 bases off V and 4 bases off J, with a span of 11 bases between the germline ends. CDR1 and CDR2 are read off the germline V gene as SGHRS and YFSETQ. With respect to this clonotype: The antigen it binds to is not known. Base-call qualities are not available, and no considerably larger clone is one nucleotide away.

Rearrangement joined TRBV5-1 to TRBJ1-5; a weak D assignment points to TRBD1 (5 bases agree). This clonotype was obtained from a human donor with low-grade glioma or glioblastoma, undergoing nonglioma brain surgery, or in good health (not recorded which). Sequencing was done on a sample of glioma tissue, nonneoplastic brain tissue, or PBMCs (not recorded which). The DNA reads as follows: TGCGCCAGCAGCTTGGAAGGGGCAGGGAATCAGCCCCAGCATTTT. This translates into CASSLEGAGNQPQHF.